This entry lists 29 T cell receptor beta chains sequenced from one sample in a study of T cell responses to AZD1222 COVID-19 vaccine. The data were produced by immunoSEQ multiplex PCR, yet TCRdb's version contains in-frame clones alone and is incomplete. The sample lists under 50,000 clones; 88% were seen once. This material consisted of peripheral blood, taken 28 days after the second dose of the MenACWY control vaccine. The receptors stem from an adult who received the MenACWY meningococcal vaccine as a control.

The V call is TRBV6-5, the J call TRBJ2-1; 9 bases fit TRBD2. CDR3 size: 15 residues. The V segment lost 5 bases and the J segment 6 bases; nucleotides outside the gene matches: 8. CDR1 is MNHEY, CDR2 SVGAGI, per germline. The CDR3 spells CASSPPGLAANEQFF. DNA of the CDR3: TGTGCCAGCAGTCCTCCGGGACTAGCTGCCAATGAGCAGTTCTTC.

The CDR3 here is CASSRLAMSTDTQYF. The CDR3 nucleotides are TGTGCCAGCAGTAGACTAGCGATGAGCACAGATACGCAGTATTTT. This rearrangement joins TRBV6-6 to TRBJ2-3, with 8 nucleotides matching TRBD2. The CDR3 consists of 15 residues. Germline V gene lookup returns CDR1 MNHNY and CDR2 SVGAGI (reference sequence). V was clipped by 5 bases and J by 0 bases; unmatched bases: 4.

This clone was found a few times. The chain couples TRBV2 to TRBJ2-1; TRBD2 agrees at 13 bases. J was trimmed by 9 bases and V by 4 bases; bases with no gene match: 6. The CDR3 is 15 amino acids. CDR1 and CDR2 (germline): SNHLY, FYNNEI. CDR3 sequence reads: CASSALAGGRGEQFF. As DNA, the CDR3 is TGTGCCAGCAGTGCACTAGCGGGAGGGCGAGGTGAGCAGTTCTTC. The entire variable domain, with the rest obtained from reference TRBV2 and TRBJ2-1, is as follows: EPEVTQTPSHQVTQMGQEVILRCVPISNHLYFYWYRQILGQKVEFLVSFYNNEISEKSEIFDDQFSVERPDGSNFTLKIRSTKLEDSAMYFCASSALAGGRGEQFFGPGTRLTVL.

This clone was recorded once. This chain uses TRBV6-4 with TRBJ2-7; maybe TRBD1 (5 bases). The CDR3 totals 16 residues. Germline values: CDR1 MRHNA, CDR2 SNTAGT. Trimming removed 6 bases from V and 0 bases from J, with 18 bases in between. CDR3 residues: CASRQGYTESSYEQYF. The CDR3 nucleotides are TGTGCCAGCAGGCAGGGATATACAGAAAGCTCCTACGAGCAGTACTTC.

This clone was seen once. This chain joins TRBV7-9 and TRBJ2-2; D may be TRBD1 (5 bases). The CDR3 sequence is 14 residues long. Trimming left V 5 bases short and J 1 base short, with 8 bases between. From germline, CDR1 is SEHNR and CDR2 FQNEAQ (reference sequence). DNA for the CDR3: TGTGCCAGCAGCACAGGTCTGAACACCGGGGAGCTGTTTTTT. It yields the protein CASSTGLNTGELFF.

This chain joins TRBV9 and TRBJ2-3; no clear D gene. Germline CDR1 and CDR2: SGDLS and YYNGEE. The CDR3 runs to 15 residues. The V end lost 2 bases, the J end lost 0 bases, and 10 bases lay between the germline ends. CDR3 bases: TGTGCCAGCAGCGTCCTTGACAAGAGCACAGATACGCAGTATTTT. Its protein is CASSVLDKSTDTQYF.

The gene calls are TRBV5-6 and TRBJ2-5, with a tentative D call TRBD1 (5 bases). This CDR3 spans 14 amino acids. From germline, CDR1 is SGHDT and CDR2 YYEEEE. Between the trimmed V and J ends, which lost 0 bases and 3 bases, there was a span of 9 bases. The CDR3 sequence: CASSLESREETQYF. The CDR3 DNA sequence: TGTGCCAGCAGCTTGGAGTCCAGGGAAGAGACCCAGTACTTC.

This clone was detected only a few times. The CDR3, as DNA: TGTGCCAGTAAAAGAATGGGACTAGCGGGAGGTCGGACCGGGGAGCTGTTTTTT. It encodes CASKRMGLAGGRTGELFF. The chain has TRBV19 and TRBJ2-2, with 15 bases aligning to TRBD2. J was trimmed by 5 bases and V by 7 bases; bases with no gene match: 11. Germline V gives CDR1 LNHDA, CDR2 SQIVND (reference sequence). This CDR3 region has 18 residues. The full variable domain, with the rest looked up from reference TRBV19 and TRBJ2-2, is DGGITQSPKYLFRKEGQNVTLSCEQNLNHDAMYWYRQDPGQGLRLIYYSQIVNDFQKGDIAEGYSVSREKKESFPLTVTSAQKNPTAFYLCASKRMGLAGGRTGELFFGEGSRLTVL.

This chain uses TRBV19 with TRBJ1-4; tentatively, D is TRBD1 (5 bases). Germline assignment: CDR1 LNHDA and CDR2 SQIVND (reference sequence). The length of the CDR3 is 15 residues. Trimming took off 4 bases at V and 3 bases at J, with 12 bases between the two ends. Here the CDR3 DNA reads TGTGCCAGTAGTAAAGACGGGGCGGCTAATGAAAAACTGTTTTTT. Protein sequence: CASSKDGAANEKLFF.

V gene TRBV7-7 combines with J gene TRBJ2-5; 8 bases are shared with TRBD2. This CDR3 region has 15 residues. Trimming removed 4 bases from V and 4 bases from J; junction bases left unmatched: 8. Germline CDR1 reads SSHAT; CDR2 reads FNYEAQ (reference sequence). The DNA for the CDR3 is TGTGCCAGCAGCTATGCAGCGGGAGCGGGAGAGACCCAGTACTTC. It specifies CASSYAAGAGETQYF.

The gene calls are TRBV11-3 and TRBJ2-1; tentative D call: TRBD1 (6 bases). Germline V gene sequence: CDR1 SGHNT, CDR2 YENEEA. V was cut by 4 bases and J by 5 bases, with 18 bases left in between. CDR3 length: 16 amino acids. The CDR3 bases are TGTGCCAGCAGCTCGGCAGGGGCCGGGACGCACAATGAGCAGTTCTTC. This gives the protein CASSSAGAGTHNEQFF.

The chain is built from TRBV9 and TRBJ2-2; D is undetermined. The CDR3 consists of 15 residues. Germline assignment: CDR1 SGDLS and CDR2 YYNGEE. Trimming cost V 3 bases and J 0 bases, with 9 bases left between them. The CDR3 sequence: CASSAAAANTGELFF. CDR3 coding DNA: TGTGCCAGCAGCGCCGCGGCAGCGAACACCGGGGAGCTGTTTTTT.

CDR3 sequence: CASSDSGRDYGYTF. CDR3 sequence (DNA): TGTGCCAGCAGTGATTCGGGCCGTGACTATGGCTACACCTTC. This rearrangement joins TRBV25-1 to TRBJ1-2; D is ambiguous. Looked up from germline, CDR1 is MGHDK and CDR2 is SYGVNS. Trimming left V 3 bases short and J 3 bases short, with 11 bases between. This CDR3 has 14 residues.

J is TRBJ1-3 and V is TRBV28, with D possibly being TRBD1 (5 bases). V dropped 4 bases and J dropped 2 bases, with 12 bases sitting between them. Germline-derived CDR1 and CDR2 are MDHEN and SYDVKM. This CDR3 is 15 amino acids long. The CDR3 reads CASSYPGAAGNTIYF. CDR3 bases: TGTGCCAGCAGTTACCCCGGGGCTGCTGGAAACACCATATATTTT. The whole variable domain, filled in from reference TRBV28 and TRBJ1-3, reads DVKVTQSSRYLVKRTGEKVFLECVQDMDHENMFWYRQDPGLGLRLIYFSYDVKMKEKGDIPEGYSVSREKKERFSLILESASTNQTSMYLCASSYPGAAGNTIYFGEGSWLTVV.

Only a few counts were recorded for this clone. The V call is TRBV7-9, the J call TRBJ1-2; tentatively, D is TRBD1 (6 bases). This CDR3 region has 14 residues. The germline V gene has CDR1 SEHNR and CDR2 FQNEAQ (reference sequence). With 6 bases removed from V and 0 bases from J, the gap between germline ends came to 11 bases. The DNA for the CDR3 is TGTGCCAGCAGTAGGACAGCGTCTAACTATGGCTACACCTTC. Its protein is CASSRTASNYGYTF.

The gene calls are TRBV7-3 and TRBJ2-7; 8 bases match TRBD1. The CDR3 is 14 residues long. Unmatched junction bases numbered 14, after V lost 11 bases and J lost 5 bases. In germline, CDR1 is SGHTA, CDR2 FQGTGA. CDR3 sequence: CAYYLRDRKHEQYF. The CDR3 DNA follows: TGTGCCTACTACCTCCGGGACAGGAAACACGAGCAGTACTTC. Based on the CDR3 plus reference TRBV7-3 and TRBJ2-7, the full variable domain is GAGVSQTPSNKVTEKGKYVELRCDPISGHTALYWYRQSLGQGPEFLIYFQGTGAADDSGLPNDRFFAVRPEGSVSTLKIQRTERGDSAVYLCAYYLRDRKHEQYFGPGTRLTVT.

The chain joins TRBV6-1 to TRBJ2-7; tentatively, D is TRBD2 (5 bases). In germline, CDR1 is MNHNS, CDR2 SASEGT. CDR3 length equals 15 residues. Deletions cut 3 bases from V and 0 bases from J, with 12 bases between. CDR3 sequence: CASSESGYLSYEQYF. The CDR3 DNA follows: TGTGCCAGCAGTGAGAGCGGATACCTCTCCTACGAGCAGTACTTC.

The CDR3 nucleotides are TGTGCCAGTAGTGCGGGGGGCGCGAGGGCCGGGGAGCTGTTTTTT. Protein product: CASSAGGARAGELFF. This chain connects TRBV19 to TRBJ2-2; 8 nucleotides agree with TRBD2. Germline assignment: CDR1 LNHDA and CDR2 SQIVND (reference sequence). There are 15 residues in the CDR3. The V and J ends lost 5 bases and 6 bases, in that order; junction bases with no gene match: 8.

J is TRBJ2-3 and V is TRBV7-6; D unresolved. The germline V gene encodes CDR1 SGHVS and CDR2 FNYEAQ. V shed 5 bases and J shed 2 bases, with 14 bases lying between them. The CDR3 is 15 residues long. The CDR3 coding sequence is TGTGCCAGCAGCGTACTGACATCTTCCACAGATACGCAGTATTTT. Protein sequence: CASSVLTSSTDTQYF.

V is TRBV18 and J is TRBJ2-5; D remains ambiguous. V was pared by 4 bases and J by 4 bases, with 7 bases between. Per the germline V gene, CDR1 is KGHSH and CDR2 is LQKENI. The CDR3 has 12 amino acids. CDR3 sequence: CASSRGLETQYF. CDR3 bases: TGTGCCAGCTCACGTGGGTTAGAGACCCAGTACTTC.

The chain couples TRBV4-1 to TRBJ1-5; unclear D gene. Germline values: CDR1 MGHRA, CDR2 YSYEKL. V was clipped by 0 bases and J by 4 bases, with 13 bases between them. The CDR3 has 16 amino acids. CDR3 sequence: CASSQDRVVLNQPQHF. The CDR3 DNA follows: TGCGCCAGCAGCCAAGATAGGGTTGTCTTGAATCAGCCCCAGCATTTT.

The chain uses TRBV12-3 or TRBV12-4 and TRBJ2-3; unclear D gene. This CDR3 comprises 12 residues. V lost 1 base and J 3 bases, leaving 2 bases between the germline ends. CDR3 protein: CASSLGTDTQYF. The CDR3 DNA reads TGTGCCAGCAGTTTAGGGACAGATACGCAGTATTTT.

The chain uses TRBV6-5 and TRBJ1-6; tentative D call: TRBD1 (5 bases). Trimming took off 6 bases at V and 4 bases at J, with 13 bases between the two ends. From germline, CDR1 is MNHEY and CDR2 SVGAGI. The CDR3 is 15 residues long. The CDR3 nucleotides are TGTGCCAGCAGACCCGGGGGTTGGTATAATTCACCCCTCCACTTT. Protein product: CASRPGGWYNSPLHF.

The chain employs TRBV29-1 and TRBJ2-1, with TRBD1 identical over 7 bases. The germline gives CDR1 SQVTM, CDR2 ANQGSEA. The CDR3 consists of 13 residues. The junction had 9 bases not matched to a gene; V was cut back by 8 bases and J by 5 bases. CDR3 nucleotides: TGCAGCTTCAGGGGGAGCAGGAACAATGAGCAGTTCTTC. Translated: CSFRGSRNNEQFF.

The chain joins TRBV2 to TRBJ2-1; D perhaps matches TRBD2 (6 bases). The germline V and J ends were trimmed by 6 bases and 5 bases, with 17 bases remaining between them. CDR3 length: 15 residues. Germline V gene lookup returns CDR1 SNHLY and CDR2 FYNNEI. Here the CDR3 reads CASRTKAAGHNEQFF. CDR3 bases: TGTGCCAGCAGAACTAAGGCGGCGGGACACAATGAGCAGTTCTTC.

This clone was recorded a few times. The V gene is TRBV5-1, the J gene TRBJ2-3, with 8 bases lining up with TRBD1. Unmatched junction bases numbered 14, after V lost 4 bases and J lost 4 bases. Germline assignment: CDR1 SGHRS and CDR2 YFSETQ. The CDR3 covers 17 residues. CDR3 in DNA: TGCGCCAGCAGCGAGGGGACAGGCCCGGGTTGGCCAGATACGCAGTATTTT. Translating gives CASSEGTGPGWPDTQYF.

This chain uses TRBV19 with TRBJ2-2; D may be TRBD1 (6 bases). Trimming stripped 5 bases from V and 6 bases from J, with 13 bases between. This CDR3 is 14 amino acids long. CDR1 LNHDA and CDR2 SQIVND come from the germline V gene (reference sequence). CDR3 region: CASSPANRAGELFF. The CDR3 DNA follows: TGTGCCAGTAGTCCGGCGAACAGGGCCGGGGAGCTGTTTTTT.

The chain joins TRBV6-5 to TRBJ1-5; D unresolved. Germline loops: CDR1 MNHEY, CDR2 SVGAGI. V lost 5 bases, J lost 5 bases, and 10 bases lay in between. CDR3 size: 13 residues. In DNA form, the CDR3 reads TGTGCCAGCAGTACGAGGGTCGATCAGCCCCAGCATTTT. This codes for CASSTRVDQPQHF.

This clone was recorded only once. The CDR3: CAWNPSGRSTGELFF. Written as DNA, the CDR3 is TGTGCCTGGAATCCTAGCGGGAGAAGCACCGGGGAGCTGTTTTTT. The chain employs TRBV30 and TRBJ2-2; the match to TRBD2 covers 10 bases. This CDR3 is built from 15 residues. Losses at the gene ends were 4 bases for V and 4 bases for J; bases not matched to a gene: 6. Germline assignment: CDR1 GTSNPN and CDR2 SVGIG (reference sequence).